The rows below give T cell receptor beta chains drawn from one sample of a study of blood T cell repertoires in COVID-19. Profiled with immunoSEQ multiplex PCR; TCRdb holds only in-frame clones, not every one. This sample has 150,000 or so clones, with 85% to 95% found just once. Sequenced: peripheral blood. The receptors shown here come from a woman aged 55-70 years with COVID-19, enrolled during active disease. CDR3s include the opening cysteine and the closing phenylalanine or tryptophan. D genes are given only for firm matches. Clone size is not always given. Where it is, it says once, few, many or a class for expanded clones.

TRBD1	TRBV27	TRBJ2-6	.	CASSPETGSALSGANVLTF	TGTGCCAGCAGTCCAGAGACAGGGTCGGCTTTATCTGGGGCCAACGTCCTGACTTTC
.	TRBV6-5	TRBJ1-1	.	CASSYRENEAFF	TGTGCCAGCAGTTACAGGGAGAATGAAGCTTTCTTT
.	TRBV29-1	TRBJ1-3	.	CSVGGAGNTIYF	TGCAGCGTTGGCGGCGCTGGAAACACCATATATTTT
.	TRBV6-1	TRBJ1-4	.	CASSEPQGTNEKLFF	TGTGCCAGCAGTGAACCACAGGGTACTAATGAAAAACTGTTTTTT
TRBD1	TRBV19	TRBJ2-3	.	CASTVTGTDTQYF	TGTGCCAGTACCGTGACAGGGACAGATACGCAGTATTTT
.	TRBV30	TRBJ1-2	.	CAWRYRESSYGYTF	TGTGCCTGGAGGTACAGGGAAAGTTCCTATGGCTACACCTTC
.	TRBV9	TRBJ1-1	.	CASSVHGNTEAFF	TGTGCCAGCAGCGTACACGGGAACACTGAAGCTTTCTTT
.	TRBV5-1	TRBJ2-5	few	CASSLQGDQETQYF	TGCGCCAGCAGCTTACAGGGTGACCAAGAGACCCAGTACTTC
.	TRBV20-1	TRBJ1-1	.	CSASKDRNTEAFF	TGCAGTGCAAGTAAGGACAGGAACACTGAAGCTTTCTTT
TRBD1	TRBV4-2	TRBJ1-5	.	CASSDHSTGTFDQPQHF	TGTGCCAGCAGCGATCACTCGACAGGGACTTTCGATCAGCCCCAGCATTTT
TRBD2	TRBV29-1	TRBJ2-5	.	CSASGGAGGETQYF	TGCAGCGCTAGCGGGGGGGCCGGGGGAGAGACCCAGTACTTC
.	TRBV15	TRBJ1-2	.	CATSRVNRNYGYTF	TGTGCCACCAGCAGAGTGAACAGGAACTATGGCTACACCTTC
TRBD1	TRBV7-9	TRBJ2-7	.	CASGEQGSYEQYF	TGTGCCAGCGGAGAACAGGGGTCCTACGAGCAGTACTTC
.	TRBV5-6	TRBJ2-5	.	CASSSIDRTQETQYF	TGTGCCAGCAGCTCCATCGACAGAACCCAAGAGACCCAGTACTTC
TRBD2	TRBV2	TRBJ2-1	.	CASSGSSGGAWYNEQFF	TGTGCCAGCAGTGGCTCTAGCGGGGGGGCGTGGTACAATGAGCAGTTCTTC
.	TRBV29-1	TRBJ1-4	.	CGVRENEKLFF	TGCGGGGTCCGGGAGAATGAAAAACTGTTTTTT
.	TRBV6-2/TRBV6-3	TRBJ1-2	.	CASSYSRQANYGYTF	TGTGCCAGCAGTTACTCGAGACAGGCTAACTATGGCTACACCTTC
TRBD1	TRBV11-2	TRBJ1-2	once	CASSGTGGINYGYTF	TGTGCCAGCAGCGGAACAGGGGGCATCAACTATGGCTACACCTTC
.	TRBV6-1	TRBJ1-5	.	CASSEGGVQPQHF	TGTGCCAGCAGTGAAGGGGGGGTTCAGCCCCAGCATTTT
TRBD2	TRBV6-2/TRBV6-3	TRBJ2-7	.	CASSYAGREGYEQYF	TGTGCCAGCAGTTACGCCGGGAGGGAGGGCTACGAGCAGTACTTC
TRBD1	TRBV7-2	TRBJ1-2	.	CASSLNSGGGGYTF	TGTGCCAGCAGCTTAAATTCAGGGGGTGGCGGCTACACCTTC
TRBD2	TRBV14	TRBJ2-3	.	CASSHETSGPSTDTQYF	TGTGCCAGCAGCCATGAGACTAGCGGACCTAGCACAGATACGCAGTATTTT
TRBD1	TRBV27	TRBJ2-5	.	CASSLRDRKETQYF	TGTGCCAGCAGTTTAAGGGACAGAAAAGAGACCCAGTACTTC
.	TRBV9	TRBJ1-3	.	CASSVGGDPNTIYF	TGTGCCAGCAGCGTAGGGGGGGATCCCAACACCATATATTTT
TRBD1	TRBV28	TRBJ1-4	.	CASSFTGVGQGNEKLFF	TGTGCCAGCAGTTTTACCGGCGTGGGACAGGGCAATGAAAAACTGTTTTTT
.	TRBV6-4	TRBJ2-7	.	CASSDSPMSEQYF	TGTGCCAGCAGTGACTCGCCCATGAGCGAGCAGTACTTC
TRBD2	TRBV10-3	TRBJ2-5	.	CAISEQTSGEPQYF	TGTGCCATCAGTGAGCAGACTAGCGGGGAGCCCCAGTACTTC
.	TRBV6-9	TRBJ2-3	.	CASSYGICGRGLDTQYF	TGTGCCAGCAGTTATGGGATTTGTGGGCGGGGGCTGGATACGCAGTATTTT
.	TRBV7-5	TRBJ1-2	.	CARSLVAETYGYTF	TGTGCCAGAAGCTTAGTGGCGGAGACCTATGGCTACACCTTC
.	TRBV5-4	TRBJ2-2	.	CASSAGTYPGELFF	TGTGCCAGCAGCGCGGGGACTTACCCCGGGGAGCTGTTTTTT
.	TRBV10-3	TRBJ1-1	.	CAISEAPWGENTEAFF	TGTGCCATCAGTGAGGCCCCTTGGGGAGAGAACACTGAAGCTTTCTTT
.	TRBV28	TRBJ1-2	.	CASSLPMGGNYGYTF	TGTGCCAGCAGTTTACCGATGGGCGGGAACTATGGCTACACCTTC
TRBD1	TRBV7-6	TRBJ1-2	.	CASSLAAGGIDGYTF	TGTGCCAGCAGCTTAGCGGCAGGGGGCATCGATGGCTACACCTTC
TRBD1	TRBV4-3	TRBJ1-2	once	CASSPRQGHGYTF	TGCGCCAGCAGCCCCCGACAGGGCCATGGCTACACCTTC
TRBD1	TRBV5-4	TRBJ1-2	.	CASSLGAGGPSGSGYTF	TGTGCCAGCAGCTTGGGGGCAGGGGGCCCCAGTGGCTCTGGCTACACCTTC
TRBD2	TRBV5-1	TRBJ2-2	.	CASSLTLAGNTGELFF	TGCGCCAGCAGCTTGACCTTAGCGGGGAACACCGGGGAGCTGTTTTTT